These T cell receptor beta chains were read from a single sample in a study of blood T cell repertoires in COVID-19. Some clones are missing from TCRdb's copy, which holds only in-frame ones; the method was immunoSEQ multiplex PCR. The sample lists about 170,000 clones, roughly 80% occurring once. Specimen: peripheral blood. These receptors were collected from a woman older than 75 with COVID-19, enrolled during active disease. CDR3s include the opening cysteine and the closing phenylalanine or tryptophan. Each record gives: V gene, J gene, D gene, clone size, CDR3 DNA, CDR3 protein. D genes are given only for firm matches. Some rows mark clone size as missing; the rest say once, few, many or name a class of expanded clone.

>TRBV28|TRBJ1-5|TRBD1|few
TGTGCCAGCAGTGACAGGGGGTACAATCAGCCCCAGCATTTT
CASSDRGYNQPQHF
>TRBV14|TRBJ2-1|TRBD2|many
TGTGCCAGCAGCCAAGCACCGGGACTAGCGGGATTCCGTGAGCAGTTCTTC
CASSQAPGLAGFREQFF
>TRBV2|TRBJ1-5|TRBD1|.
TGTGCCAGCAGCGGGGGACAGGATCAGCCCCAGCATTTT
CASSGGQDQPQHF
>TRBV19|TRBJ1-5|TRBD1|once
TGTGCCAGACATAAGACAGGGATCCTATATAGCAATCAGCCCCAGCATTTT
CARHKTGILYSNQPQHF
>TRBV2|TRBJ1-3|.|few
TGTGCCAGCAGTGAGGAGGGGCCTGTCTCTGGAAACACCATATATTTT
CASSEEGPVSGNTIYF
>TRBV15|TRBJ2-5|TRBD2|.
TGTGCCACCAGCAGAGAGGGTCTAGCGGGGGGACAAGAGACCCAGTACTTC
CATSREGLAGGQETQYF
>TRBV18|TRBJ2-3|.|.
TGTGCCAGCTCACCACGGAAGGGAGGTGGAGATACGCAGTATTTT
CASSPRKGGGDTQYF
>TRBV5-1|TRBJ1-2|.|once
TGCGCCAGCAGCGAGGGCTCCGCTCTGGCTGGCTACACCTTC
CASSEGSALAGYTF
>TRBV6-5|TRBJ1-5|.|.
TGTGCCACAACATCCCATTCGGGAGTTAATCAGCCCCAGCATTTT
CATTSHSGVNQPQHF
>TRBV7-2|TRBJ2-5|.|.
TGTGCCAGCAGCTCGCGGAATACCCAGTACTTC
CASSSRNTQYF
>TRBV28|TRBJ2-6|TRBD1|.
TGTGCCAGCAGGGGACAGGGGCAGTCTGGGGCCAACGTCCTGACTTTC
CASRGQGQSGANVLTF
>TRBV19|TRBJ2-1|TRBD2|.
TGTGCCACCCTAGCGGGAGGGTTATTCTTC
CATLAGGLFF
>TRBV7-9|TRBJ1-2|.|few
TGTGCCAGCAGCTTAGACGGGGAGGCCGGCTACACCTTC
CASSLDGEAGYTF
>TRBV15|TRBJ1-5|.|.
TGTGCCACCAACCCTTCTGCCAGACAGGGCAATCAGCCCCAGCATTTT
CATNPSARQGNQPQHF
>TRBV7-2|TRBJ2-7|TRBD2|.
TGTGCCAGCACTGGACTAGCGGGTCCCGACAACTACGAGCAGTACTTC
CASTGLAGPDNYEQYF
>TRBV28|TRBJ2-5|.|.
TGTGCCAGCCGGTTCGGGAGATGGGAGACCCAGTACTTC
CASRFGRWETQYF
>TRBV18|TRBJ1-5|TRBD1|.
TGTGCCAGCTCAGTCGACAGGGGAAATCAGCCCCAGCATTTT
CASSVDRGNQPQHF
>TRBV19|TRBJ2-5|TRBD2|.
TGTGCCAGTAGTATTCGGGCGGGAGAACTGGTTGGGGAGACCCAGTACTTC
CASSIRAGELVGETQYF
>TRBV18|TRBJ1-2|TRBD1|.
TGTGCCAGCTCAGACCCAGGGGGGACTAACTATGGCTACACCTTC
CASSDPGGTNYGYTF
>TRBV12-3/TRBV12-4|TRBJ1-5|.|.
TGTGCCTGCTCTAGAGACCGGGGTCAGCCCCAGCATTTT
CACSRDRGQPQHF